The 3 T cell receptor beta chains below were found in one sample sequenced in a study of regulatory dendritic cells for organ transplantation. TCRdb's copy holds only in-frame clones and misses some; the assay was immunoSEQ multiplex PCR. The profile shows about 12,000 clones, approximately 56% of them singletons. These receptors lack a known antigen. Allogeneic regulatory or mature dendritic cells were co-cultured for less than six days with CFSE-labeled sorted T cells at 1:10. The specimen sequenced was naive CD8+ T cells from blood cultured with dendritic cells. Subset here: CD45RA+ naive T cells. The receptors originated from a human donor in good health.

The genes are TRBV5-6 and TRBJ2-1, with a possible D match to TRBD2 (7 bases). The CDR3 length is 16 residues. V lost 4 bases to trimming and J lost 5 bases, with 19 bases between them. CDR1 and CDR2 (germline): SGHDT, YYEEEE. CDR3 protein: CASSPTPGGADNEQFF. The CDR3 region has the DNA TGTGCCAGCAGCCCCACCCCGGGGGGCGCCGACAATGAGCAGTTCTTC.

The V and J genes are TRBV27 and TRBJ2-7; D is unresolved. Germline CDR1 MNHEY, CDR2 SMNVEV (reference sequence). The germline V and J ends were trimmed by 5 bases and 3 bases, with 14 bases remaining between them. The CDR3 runs 14 residues. Here the CDR3 DNA reads TGTGCCAGCAGTCCCCTGGGCCATTACTACGAGCAGTACTTC. This gives the protein CASSPLGHYYEQYF.

A single count supports this clone. The rearrangement joins TRBV7-9 to TRBJ1-1; possibly TRBD1 for D (5 bases). The CDR3 loop spans 13 amino acids. The germline gives CDR1 SEHNR, CDR2 FQNEAQ (reference sequence). The germline V and J ends were trimmed by 2 bases and 6 bases, with 10 bases remaining between them. Here the CDR3 DNA reads TGTGCCAGCAGCTTAACGGGGGAGCCTGAAGCTTTCTTT. Amino acids: CASSLTGEPEAFF.